This TCR beta chain was identified in a study of response to subunit inactivated influenza vaccine. General study results and limits: That few new T cells are recruited by each seasonal influenza vaccination was the authors' suggestion.

Comment on this clonotype: The antigen is not known.

TCRdb analysed the RT-PCR reads with MiXCR anew, one entry per CDR3 protein. The table records 710,000 or so distinct CDR3 sequences, roughly 14% of them present only once. The CDR3 loop spans 16 amino acids. Germline V gene data show CDR1 as SGHRS and CDR2 as YFSETQ. Between the trimmed V and J ends, which lost 2 bases and 13 bases, there was a span of 25 bases. V is TRBV5-1 and J is TRBJ2-1; D may be TRBD2 (6 bases). The material sequenced was PBMCs from blood, taken 12 days after vaccination. The clonotype comes from a man aged 45-65 years who received an inactivated influenza vaccine. The CDR3: CASSLLGYVRGSHQFF. CDR3 in DNA: TGCGCCAGCAGCTTACTCGGATACGTACGGGGGAGTCATCAGTTCTTC.